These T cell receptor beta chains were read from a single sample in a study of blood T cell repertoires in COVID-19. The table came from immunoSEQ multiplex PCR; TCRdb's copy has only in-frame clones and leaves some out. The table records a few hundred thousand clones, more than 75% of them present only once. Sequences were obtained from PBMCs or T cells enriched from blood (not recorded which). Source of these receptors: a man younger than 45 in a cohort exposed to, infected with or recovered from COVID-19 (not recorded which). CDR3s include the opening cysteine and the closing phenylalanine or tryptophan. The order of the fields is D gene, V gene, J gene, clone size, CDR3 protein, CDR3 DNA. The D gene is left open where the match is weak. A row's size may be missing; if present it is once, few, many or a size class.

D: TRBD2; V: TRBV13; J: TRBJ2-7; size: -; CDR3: CASRARGGTYEQYF; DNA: TGTGCCAGCAGGGCCCGGGGAGGGACCTACGAGCAGTACTTC
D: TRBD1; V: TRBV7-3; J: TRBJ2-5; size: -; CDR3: CASSFTGQGALGETQYF; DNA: TGTGCCAGCAGCTTTACAGGACAGGGGGCGCTCGGAGAGACCCAGTACTTC
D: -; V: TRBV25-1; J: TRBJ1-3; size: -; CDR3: CASASGVGNTIYF; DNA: TGTGCCAGCGCCTCCGGAGTCGGAAACACCATATATTTT
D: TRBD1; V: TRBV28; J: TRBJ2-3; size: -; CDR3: CASGRLGQSTDTQYF; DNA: TGTGCCAGCGGACGACTGGGACAGTCAACAGATACGCAGTATTTT
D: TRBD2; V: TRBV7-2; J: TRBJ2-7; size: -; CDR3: CASSTRLAGVYEQYF; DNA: TGTGCCAGCAGCACAAGACTAGCGGGAGTATACGAGCAGTACTTC
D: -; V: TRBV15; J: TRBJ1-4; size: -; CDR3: CATSRAKATNEKLFF; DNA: TGTGCCACCAGCAGGGCCAAAGCAACTAATGAAAAACTGTTTTTT
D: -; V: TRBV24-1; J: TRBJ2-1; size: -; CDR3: CATRSSNEQFF; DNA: TGTGCCACGAGATCCTCGAATGAGCAGTTCTTC
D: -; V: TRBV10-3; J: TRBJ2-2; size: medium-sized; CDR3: CAISHRSVGGELFF; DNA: TGTGCCATCAGCCATCGGAGTGTAGGCGGGGAGCTGTTTTTT
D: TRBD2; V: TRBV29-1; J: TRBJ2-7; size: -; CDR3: CSVGLAGGPSEQYF; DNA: TGCAGCGTTGGACTAGCGGGAGGGCCGAGTGAGCAGTACTTC
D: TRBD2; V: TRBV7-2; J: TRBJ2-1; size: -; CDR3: CASSYGTSGSSEQFF; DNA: TGTGCCAGCAGCTATGGGACTAGCGGGAGTAGTGAGCAGTTCTTC
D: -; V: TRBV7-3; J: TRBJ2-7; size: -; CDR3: CASREQVSGEQYF; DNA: TGTGCCAGCAGGGAACAGGTGTCGGGTGAGCAGTACTTC
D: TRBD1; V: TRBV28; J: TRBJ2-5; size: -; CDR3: CASSLNLGDREPQETQYF; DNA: TGTGCCAGCAGTTTAAACCTAGGGGACAGGGAACCCCAAGAGACCCAGTACTTC
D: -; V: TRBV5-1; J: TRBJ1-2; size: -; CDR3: CASRDISLYGYTF; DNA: TGCGCCAGTAGGGACATTTCCCTCTATGGCTACACCTTC
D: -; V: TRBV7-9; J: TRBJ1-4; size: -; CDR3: CASSQAGITNEKLFF; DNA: TGTGCCAGCAGCCAGGCAGGAATAACTAATGAAAAACTGTTTTTT
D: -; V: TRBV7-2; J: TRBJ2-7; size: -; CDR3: CASSLGTPGLGYEQYF; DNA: TGTGCCAGCAGCTTAGGGACACCGGGACTTGGGTACGAGCAGTACTTC
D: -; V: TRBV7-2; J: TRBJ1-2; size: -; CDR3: CASSLELSNYGYTF; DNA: TGTGCCAGCAGCTTAGAGTTGAGTAACTATGGCTACACCTTC